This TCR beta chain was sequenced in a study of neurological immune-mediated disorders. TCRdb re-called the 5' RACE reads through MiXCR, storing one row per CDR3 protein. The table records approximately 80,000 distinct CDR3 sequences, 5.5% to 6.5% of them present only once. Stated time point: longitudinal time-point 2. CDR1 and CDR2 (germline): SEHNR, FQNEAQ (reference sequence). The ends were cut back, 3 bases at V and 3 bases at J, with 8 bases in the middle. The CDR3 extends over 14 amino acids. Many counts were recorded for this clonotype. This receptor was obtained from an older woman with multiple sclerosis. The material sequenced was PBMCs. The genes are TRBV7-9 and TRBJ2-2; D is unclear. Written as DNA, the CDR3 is TGTGCCAGCAGCTTGGTGCGGCACACCGGGGAGCTGTTTTTT. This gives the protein CASSLVRHTGELFF.